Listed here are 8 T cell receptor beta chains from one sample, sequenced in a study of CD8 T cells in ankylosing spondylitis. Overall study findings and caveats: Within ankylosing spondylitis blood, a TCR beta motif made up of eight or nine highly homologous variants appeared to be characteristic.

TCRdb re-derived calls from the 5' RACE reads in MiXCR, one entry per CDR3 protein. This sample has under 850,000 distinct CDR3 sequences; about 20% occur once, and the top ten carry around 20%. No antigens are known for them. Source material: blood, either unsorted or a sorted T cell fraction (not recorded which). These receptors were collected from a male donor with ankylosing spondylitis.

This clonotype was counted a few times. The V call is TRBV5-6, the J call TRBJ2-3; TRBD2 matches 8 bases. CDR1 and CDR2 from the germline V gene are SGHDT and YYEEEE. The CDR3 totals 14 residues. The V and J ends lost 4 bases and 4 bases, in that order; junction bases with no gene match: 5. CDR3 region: CASSEGLGSDTQYF. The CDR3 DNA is TGTGCCAGCAGCGAGGGACTAGGATCAGATACGCAGTATTTT.

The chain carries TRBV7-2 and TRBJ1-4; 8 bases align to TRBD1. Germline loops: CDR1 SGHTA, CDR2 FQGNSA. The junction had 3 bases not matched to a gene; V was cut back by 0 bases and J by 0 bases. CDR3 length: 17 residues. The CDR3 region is CASSLAYRGATNEKLFF. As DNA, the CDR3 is TGTGCCAGCAGCTTAGCTTACAGGGGGGCAACTAATGAAAAACTGTTTTTT.

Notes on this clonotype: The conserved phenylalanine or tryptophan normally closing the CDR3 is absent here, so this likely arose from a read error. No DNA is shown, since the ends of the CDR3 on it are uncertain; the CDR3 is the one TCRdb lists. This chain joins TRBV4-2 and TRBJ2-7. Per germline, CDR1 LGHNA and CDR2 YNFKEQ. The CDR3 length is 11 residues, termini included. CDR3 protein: CASSQDWARTM.

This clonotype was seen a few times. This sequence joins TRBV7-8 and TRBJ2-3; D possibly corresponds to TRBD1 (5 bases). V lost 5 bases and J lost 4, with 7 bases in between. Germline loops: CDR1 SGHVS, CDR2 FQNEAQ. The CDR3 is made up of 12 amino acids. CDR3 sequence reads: CASSIGADTQYF. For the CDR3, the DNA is TGTGCCAGCAGCATAGGGGCAGATACGCAGTATTTT.

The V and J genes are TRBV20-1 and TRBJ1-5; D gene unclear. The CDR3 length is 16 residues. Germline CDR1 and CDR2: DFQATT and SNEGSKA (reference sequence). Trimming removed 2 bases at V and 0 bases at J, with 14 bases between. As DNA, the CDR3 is TGCAGTGCTAGATTGCGGCAGGAGATTAGCAATCAGCCCCAGCATTTT. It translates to CSARLRQEISNQPQHF.

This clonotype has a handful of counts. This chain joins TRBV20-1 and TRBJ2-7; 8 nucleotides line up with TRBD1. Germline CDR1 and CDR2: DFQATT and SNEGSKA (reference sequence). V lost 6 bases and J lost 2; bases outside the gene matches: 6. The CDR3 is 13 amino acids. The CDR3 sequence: CSAFGQGTYEQYF. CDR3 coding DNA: TGCAGTGCCTTCGGACAGGGCACCTACGAGCAGTACTTC.

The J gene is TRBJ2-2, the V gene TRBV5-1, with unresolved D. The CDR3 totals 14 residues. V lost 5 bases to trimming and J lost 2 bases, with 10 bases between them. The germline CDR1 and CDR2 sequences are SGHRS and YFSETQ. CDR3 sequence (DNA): TGCGCCAGCAGATGGAATTCTAACACCGGGGAGCTGTTTTTT. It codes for CASRWNSNTGELFF. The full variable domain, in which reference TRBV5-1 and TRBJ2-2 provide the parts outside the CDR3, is KAGVTQTPRYLIKTRGQQVTLSCSPISGHRSVSWYQQTPGQGLQFLFEYFSETQRNKGNFPGRFSGRQFSNSRSEMNVSTLELGDSALYLCASRWNSNTGELFFGEGSRLTVL.

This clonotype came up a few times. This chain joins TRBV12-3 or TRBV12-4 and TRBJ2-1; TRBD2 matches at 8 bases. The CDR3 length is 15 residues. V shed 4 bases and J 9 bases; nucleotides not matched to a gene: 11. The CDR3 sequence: CASSSGGNVLGEQFF. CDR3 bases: TGTGCCAGCAGTTCGGGGGGGAACGTACTCGGTGAGCAGTTCTTC.